This T cell receptor (beta chain) was recovered during a study of molecular identifiers for immune sequencing clone quantification listed by TCRdb under 2018. At the level of the whole study: For a replicate experiment, RNA from roughly 18,000 or 92,000 naive CD8 T cells was divided into five aliquots, of which four were sequenced. This methods study used CD8 T cells to benchmark TCR RNA copy counting and molecular-identifier clustering-based TCR repertoire sequencing (MIDCIRS).

Naive CD8 T cell libraries were made from about 20,000 to 1,000,000 sorted cells using 10%, 30% or 50% of purified RNA. On a BD FACSAria II, naive CD8 T cells were FACS-sorted as CD8+CD4-CCR7+CD45RA+ and collected into RLT Plus buffer. To test detection sensitivity, Jurkat RNA equal to around 11 TCR copies was added to samples of about 20,000-1,000,000 naive CD8 T cells. CD8 T cells were enriched with RosetteSep CD8+ T Cell Enrichment Cocktail and Ficoll-Paque, followed by ACK red cell lysis. Receptor libraries were prepared by PCR. Sequencing was performed on an Illumina HiSeq 4000. Bulk TCR libraries were prepared as previously described, using TCR primers listed in Table S5. The Qiagen AllPrep DNA/RNA kit was used to purify total RNA. Before any analysis, reads coming from multiple sequencing runs of the same library were combined into one pool. The study's own analysis went as follows. Only reads with exact TCR constant sequence were kept, trimmed to 150 nt, and grouped by their 12-nt molecular barcodes. Within each barcode group, reads were sub-clustered at a 15% Levenshtein threshold, and quality-weighted consensus sequences were built per RNA molecule. Non-functional sequences were excluded, and lower-count sequences lying one edit away from another sequence were also excluded. Based on fitting two negative binomial distributions, any barcode sub-cluster with under 20% of the maximum read count was discarded. TCRdb reanalyzed the raw reads on its own, using fastp at Q25 for trimming and MiXCR for clone calling, and kept in-frame beta chains. CDR3 protein duplicates are merged, each entry listing the most common genes and DNA. Clone size and V and J calls follow TCRdb, not the original study. A total of hundreds of thousands of distinct CDR3 sequences appear in this sample, about 20% of them only once. In total, the top ten clones hold 0.85% of the sample.

This clonotype was recorded at least ten times. Its antigen specificity is not known. No quality values exist for individual bases; no much larger clone is one base distant. Trimming at the junction amounts to 5 bases on V and 5 bases on J, and the germline ends lie 21 bases apart. The cysteine opens and the phenylalanine closes a CDR3 of 16 amino acids. The retained sequence is limited to the CDR3, 48 bases, with the frame set at the first base. On the study overall, not on this receptor specifically: When barcode sub-clustering was left out, chimeric consensus sequences inflated TCR diversity, with chimeras reaching as high as 47%. Even against a background of some 1 million naive CD8 T cells, spiked-in Jurkat TCR RNA amounting to a single cell's worth was reported to be detectable. Clones above 20 RNA copies held over 99% of molecules in CMV-specific effector cells but under 1% in naive cells. Highly expanded clone sizes could be underestimated if identical TCR molecules share a barcode. The naive libraries included spiked-in Jurkat TCR RNA (approximately 11 copies' worth), and this RNA is not part of the donor repertoire. Modeling gave around 3.3 recovered TCR RNA copies per cell versus around 10 by digital PCR, implying roughly 30% capture efficiency.

The chain links TRBV12-3 or TRBV12-4 with TRBJ2-5; TRBD1 is a weak D gene call, 6 bases matching. The origin of this receptor is a human donor in good health. Some libraries in this study had Jurkat cell RNA spiked in. Sequencing was performed on naive CD8+ T cells from blood, with Jurkat cell RNA spiked in. The sample's cell subset or site label, in plain terms: FACS-sorted CD8+CD4-CCR7+CD45RA+ naive T cells. The DNA sequence follows: TGTGCCAGCAGTGAGGGCGTCCTGCCCAGGGGTGAGACCCAGTACTTC. Its protein product is CASSEGVLPRGETQYF.